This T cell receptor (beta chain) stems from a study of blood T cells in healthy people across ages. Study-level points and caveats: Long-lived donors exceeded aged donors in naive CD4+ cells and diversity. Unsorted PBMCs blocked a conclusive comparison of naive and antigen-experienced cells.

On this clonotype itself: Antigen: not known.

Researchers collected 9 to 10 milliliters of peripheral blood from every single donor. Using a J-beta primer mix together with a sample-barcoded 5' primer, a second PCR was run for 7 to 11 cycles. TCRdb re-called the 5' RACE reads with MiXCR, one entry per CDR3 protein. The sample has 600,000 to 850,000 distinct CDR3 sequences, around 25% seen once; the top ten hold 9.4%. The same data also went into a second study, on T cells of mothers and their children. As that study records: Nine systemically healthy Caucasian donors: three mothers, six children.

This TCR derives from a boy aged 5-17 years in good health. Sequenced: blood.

CDR3 region: CASSSGLAGAFEQFF. In DNA form, the CDR3 reads TGTGCCAGCAGCTCCGGACTAGCGGGAGCATTTGAGCAGTTCTTC. The chain employs TRBV7-2 and TRBJ2-5; 13 bases agree with TRBD2. TRBJ2-1 matches the DNA end more closely, so the J call is doubtful. CDR1 is SGHTA, CDR2 FQGNSA, per germline. The CDR3 loop spans 15 amino acids.